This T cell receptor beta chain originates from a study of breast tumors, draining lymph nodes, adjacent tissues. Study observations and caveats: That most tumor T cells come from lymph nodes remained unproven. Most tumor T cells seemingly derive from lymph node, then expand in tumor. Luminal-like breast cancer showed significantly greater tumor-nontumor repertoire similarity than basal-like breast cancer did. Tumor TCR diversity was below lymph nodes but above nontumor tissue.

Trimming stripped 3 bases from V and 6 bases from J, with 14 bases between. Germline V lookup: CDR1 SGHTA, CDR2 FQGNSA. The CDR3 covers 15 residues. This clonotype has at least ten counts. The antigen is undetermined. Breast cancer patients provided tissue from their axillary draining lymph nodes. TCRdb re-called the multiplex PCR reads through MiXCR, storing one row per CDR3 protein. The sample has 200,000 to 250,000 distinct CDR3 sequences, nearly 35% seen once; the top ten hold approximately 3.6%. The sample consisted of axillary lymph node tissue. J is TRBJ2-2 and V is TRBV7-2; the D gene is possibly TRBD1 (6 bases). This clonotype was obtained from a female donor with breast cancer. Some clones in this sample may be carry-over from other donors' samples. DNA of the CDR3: TGTGCCAGCAGCTTCAGGGGCCCAGGGTCCGGGGAGCTGTTTTTT. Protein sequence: CASSFRGPGSGELFF.